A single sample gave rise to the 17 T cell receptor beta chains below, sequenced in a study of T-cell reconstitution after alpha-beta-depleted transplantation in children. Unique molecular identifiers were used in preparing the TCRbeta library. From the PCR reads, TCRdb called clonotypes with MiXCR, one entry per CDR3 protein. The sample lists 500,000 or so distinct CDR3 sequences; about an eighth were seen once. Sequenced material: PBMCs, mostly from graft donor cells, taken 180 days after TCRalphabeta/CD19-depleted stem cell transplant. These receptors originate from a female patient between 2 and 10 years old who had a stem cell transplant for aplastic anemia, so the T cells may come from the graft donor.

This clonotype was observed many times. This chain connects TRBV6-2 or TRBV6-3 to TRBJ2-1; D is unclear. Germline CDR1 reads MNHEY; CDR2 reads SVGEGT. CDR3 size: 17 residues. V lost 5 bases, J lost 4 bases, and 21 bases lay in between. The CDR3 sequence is CASSNSQRASPYNEQFF. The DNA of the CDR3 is TGTGCCAGCAGTAACAGTCAGCGCGCCAGTCCTTACAATGAGCAGTTCTTC.

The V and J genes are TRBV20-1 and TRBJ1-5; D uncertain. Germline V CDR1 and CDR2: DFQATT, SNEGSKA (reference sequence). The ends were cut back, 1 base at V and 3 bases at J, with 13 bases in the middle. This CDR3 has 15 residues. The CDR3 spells CSARAGIQTNQPQHF. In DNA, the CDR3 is TGCAGTGCTAGAGCCGGTATACAGACCAATCAGCCCCAGCATTTT.

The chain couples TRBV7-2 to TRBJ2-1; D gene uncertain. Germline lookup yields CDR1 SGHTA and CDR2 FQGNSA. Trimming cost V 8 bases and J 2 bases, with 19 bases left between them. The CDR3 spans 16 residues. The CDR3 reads CASLGSSRRTYNEQFF. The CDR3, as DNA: TGTGCCAGCTTGGGCTCCTCAAGGCGAACCTACAATGAGCAGTTCTTC. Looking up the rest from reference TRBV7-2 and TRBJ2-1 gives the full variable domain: GAGVSQSPSNKVTEKGKDVELRCDPISGHTALYWYRQSLGQGLEFLIYFQGNSAPDKSGLPSDRFSAERTGGSVSTLTIQRTQQEDSAVYLCASLGSSRRTYNEQFFGPGTRLTVL.

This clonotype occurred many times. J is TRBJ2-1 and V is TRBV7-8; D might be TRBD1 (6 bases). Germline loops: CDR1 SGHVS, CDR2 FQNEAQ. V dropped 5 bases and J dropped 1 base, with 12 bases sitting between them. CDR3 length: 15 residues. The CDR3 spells CASSPRTDSYNEQFF. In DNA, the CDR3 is TGTGCCAGCAGCCCAAGGACAGATTCCTACAATGAGCAGTTCTTC.

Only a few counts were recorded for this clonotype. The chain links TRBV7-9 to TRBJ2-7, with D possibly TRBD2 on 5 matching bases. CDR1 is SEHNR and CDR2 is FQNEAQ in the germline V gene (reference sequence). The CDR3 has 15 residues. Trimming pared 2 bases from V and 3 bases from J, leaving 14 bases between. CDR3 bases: TGTGCCAGCAGCTTACTGAGCGGACCCTTCTACGAGCAGTACGTC. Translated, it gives CASSLLSGPFYEQYV.

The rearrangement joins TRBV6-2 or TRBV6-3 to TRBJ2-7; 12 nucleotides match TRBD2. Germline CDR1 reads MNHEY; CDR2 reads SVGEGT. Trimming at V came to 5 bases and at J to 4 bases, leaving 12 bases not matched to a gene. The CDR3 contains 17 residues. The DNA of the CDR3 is TGTGCCAGCAGTCGACCACGCCTAGCGGGAGGGCCTTACGAGCAGTACGTC. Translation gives CASSRPRLAGGPYEQYV.

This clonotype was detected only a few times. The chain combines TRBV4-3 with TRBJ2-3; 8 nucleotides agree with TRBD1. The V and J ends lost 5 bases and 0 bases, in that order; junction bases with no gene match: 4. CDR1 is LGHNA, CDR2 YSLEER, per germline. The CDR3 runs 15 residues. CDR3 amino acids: CASSYRDRSTDTQYF. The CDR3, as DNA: TGCGCCAGCAGCTACCGGGACAGGAGCACAGATACGCAGTATTTT.

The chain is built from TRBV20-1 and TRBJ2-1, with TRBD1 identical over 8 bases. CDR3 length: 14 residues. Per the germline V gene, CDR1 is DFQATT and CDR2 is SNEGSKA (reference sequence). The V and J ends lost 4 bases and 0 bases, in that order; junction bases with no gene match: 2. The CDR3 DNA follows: TGCAGTGCTACAGGGGGCGCCTCCTACAATGAGCAGTTCTTC. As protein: CSATGGASYNEQFF.

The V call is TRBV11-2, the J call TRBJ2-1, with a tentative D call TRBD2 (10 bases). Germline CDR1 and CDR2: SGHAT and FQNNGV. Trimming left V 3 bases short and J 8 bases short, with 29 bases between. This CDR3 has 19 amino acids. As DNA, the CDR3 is TGTGCCAGCAGCTTCCCGGGACAGGGACCTAGCGGGAGTATCGATGAGCAGTTCTTC. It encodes CASSFPGQGPSGSIDEQFF.

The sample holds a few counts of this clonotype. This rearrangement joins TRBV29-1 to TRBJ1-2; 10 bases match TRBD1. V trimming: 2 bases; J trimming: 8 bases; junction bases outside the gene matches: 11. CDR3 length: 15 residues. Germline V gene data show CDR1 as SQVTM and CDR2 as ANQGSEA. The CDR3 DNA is TGCAGCGTTGAAAACCGTCGGGACAGGGGCTACGGCTACACCTTC. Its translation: CSVENRRDRGYGYTF.

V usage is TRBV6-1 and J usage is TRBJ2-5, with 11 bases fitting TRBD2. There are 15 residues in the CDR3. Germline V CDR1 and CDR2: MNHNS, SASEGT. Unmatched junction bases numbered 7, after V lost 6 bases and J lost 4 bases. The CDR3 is CASRTLAGVAETQYF. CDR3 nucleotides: TGTGCCAGCAGAACACTAGCGGGAGTCGCAGAGACCCAGTACTTC.

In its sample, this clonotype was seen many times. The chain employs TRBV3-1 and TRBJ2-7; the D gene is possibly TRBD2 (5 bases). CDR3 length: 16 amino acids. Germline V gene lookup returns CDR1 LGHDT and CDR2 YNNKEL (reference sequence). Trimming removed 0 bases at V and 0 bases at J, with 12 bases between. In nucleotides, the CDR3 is TGTGCCAGCAGCCAAGAAGTAGCGCTACCCTCCTACGAGCAGTACTTC. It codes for CASSQEVALPSYEQYF.

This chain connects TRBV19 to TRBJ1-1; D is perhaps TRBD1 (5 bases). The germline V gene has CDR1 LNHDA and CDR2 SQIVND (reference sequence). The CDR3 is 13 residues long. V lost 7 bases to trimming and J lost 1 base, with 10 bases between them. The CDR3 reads CASTEGRNTEAFF. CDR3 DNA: TGTGCCAGTACGGAGGGACGGAACACTGAAGCTTTCTTT.

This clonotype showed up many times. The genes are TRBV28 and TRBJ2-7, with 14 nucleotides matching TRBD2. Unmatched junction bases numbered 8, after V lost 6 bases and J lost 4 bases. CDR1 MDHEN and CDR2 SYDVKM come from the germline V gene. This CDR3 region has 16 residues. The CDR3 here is CASSSQTSGRAYEQYF. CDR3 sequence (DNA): TGTGCCAGCAGCTCCCAGACTAGCGGGAGGGCATACGAGCAGTACTTC.

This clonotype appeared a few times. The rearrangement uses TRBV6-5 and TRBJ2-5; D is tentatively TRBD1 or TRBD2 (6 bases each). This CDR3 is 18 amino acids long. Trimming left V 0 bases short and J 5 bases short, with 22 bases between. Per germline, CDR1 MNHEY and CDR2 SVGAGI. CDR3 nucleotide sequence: TGTGCCAGCAGTTACTCGATATCAGCTGCGGGAAGGGGGGAGACCCAGTACTTC. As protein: CASSYSISAAGRGETQYF.

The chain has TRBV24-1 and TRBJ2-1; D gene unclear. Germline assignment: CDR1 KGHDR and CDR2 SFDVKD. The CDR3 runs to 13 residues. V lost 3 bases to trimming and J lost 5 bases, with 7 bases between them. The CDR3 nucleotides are TGTGCCACCAGTGATCCTCATAACAATGAGCAGTTCTTC. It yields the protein CATSDPHNNEQFF.

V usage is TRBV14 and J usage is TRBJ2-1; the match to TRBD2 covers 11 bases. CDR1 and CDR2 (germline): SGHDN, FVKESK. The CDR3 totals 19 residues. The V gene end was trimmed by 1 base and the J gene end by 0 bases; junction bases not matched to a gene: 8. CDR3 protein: CASSQGIAGGPSSYNEQFF. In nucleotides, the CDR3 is TGTGCCAGCAGCCAAGGCATAGCGGGAGGGCCGAGCTCCTACAATGAGCAGTTCTTC.